One sample yielded the 14 T cell receptor beta chains listed below, sequenced in a study of blood T cell repertoires in COVID-19. Profiled with immunoSEQ multiplex PCR; TCRdb holds only in-frame clones, not every one. The sample carries around 250,000 clones, approximately 89% recorded once. The source material was PBMCs or T cells enriched from blood (not recorded which). All receptors come from a woman aged 40 to 50 with acute COVID-19.

The CDR3: CASSFQDAQETQYF. The CDR3 DNA sequence: TGTGCCAGCAGCTTTCAGGATGCCCAAGAGACCCAGTACTTC. The rearrangement uses TRBV7-2 and TRBJ2-5; D remains ambiguous. The length of the CDR3 is 14 residues. V was shortened by 3 bases and J by 1 base, with 9 bases between the two germline ends. Germline CDR1 is SGHTA and CDR2 is FQGNSA.

This clone has just a few counts. The chain recombines TRBV5-1 with TRBJ1-1, with D possibly matching TRBD1 (6 bases). The CDR3 spans 13 residues. Germline V gene data show CDR1 as SGHRS and CDR2 as YFSETQ. V gave up 5 bases and J gave up 1 base, with 9 bases separating them. The CDR3 DNA sequence: TGCGCCAGCAGGCAGGACAGGAACACTGAAGCTTTCTTT. Its protein is CASRQDRNTEAFF.

The chain links TRBV10-3 to TRBJ1-4; no reliable D call. The germline V gene encodes CDR1 ENHRY and CDR2 SYGVKD. This CDR3 contains 14 residues. CDR3 amino acids: CASRVDLGSEKLFF. The CDR3 DNA sequence: TGTGCTTCGCGGGTGGACTTGGGAAGTGAAAAACTGTTTTTT.

The chain uses TRBV3-1 (or the pseudogene TRBV3-2) and TRBJ2-7; TRBD1 agrees at 10 bases. Per germline, CDR1 LGHDT and CDR2 YNNKEL (reference sequence). The CDR3 length is 16 residues. V shed 2 bases, J shed 5 bases, and the junction held 9 bases outside the gene matches. This chain's CDR3 is CASSQNRGQGSNEQYF. For the CDR3, the DNA is TGTGCCAGCAGCCAAAATAGGGGACAGGGGTCCAACGAGCAGTACTTC.

V and J are TRBV5-6 and TRBJ2-5, with 10 bases matching TRBD2. The germline V gene has CDR1 SGHDT and CDR2 YYEEEE. The CDR3 has 16 residues. V was pared by 2 bases and J by 0 bases, with 4 bases of the junction left unmatched. The CDR3 coding sequence is TGTGCCAGCAGCTTTGGGACTAGCGCGTACCAAGAGACCCAGTACTTC. Translating gives CASSFGTSAYQETQYF.

The J gene is TRBJ2-7, the V gene TRBV5-1; a weak D match, TRBD1 (5 bases). Germline CDR1 and CDR2: SGHRS and YFSETQ. The V end was cut by 0 bases, the J end by 1 base, with 11 bases between. The CDR3 is 15 residues long. CDR3 sequence reads: CASSLGFRESYEQYV. The CDR3 bases are TGCGCCAGCAGCTTGGGGTTCAGGGAATCCTACGAGCAGTACGTC.

The gene calls are TRBV2 and TRBJ1-1, with D perhaps TRBD1 (6 bases). V was trimmed by 4 bases and J by 11 bases, leaving 17 bases between them. From germline, CDR1 is SNHLY and CDR2 FYNNEI. CDR3 length: 13 residues. The CDR3 loop is CASSGSGVASAFF. The CDR3 bases are TGTGCCAGCAGTGGTTCAGGGGTTGCTTCGGCTTTCTTT.

This chain joins TRBV5-1 and TRBJ2-1; tentatively, D is TRBD2 (6 bases). Looked up from germline, CDR1 is SGHRS and CDR2 is YFSETQ. The CDR3 covers 15 residues. V was clipped by 4 bases and J by 0 bases, with 11 bases between them. The CDR3 region has the DNA TGCGCCAGCAGCGCCCGGGAGAGCTCCTACAATGAGCAGTTCTTC. It is translated as CASSARESSYNEQFF.

This clone appeared a single time. The chain is built from TRBV24-1 and TRBJ1-2; D is possibly TRBD1 (5 bases). CDR1 is KGHDR, CDR2 SFDVKD, per germline. Trimming took off 3 bases at V and 3 bases at J, with 10 bases between the two ends. The CDR3 sequence is 14 residues long. The CDR3 bases are TGTGCCACCAGTGATGATACAGGTTACTATGGCTACACCTTC. Its translation is CATSDDTGYYGYTF.

The chain recombines TRBV29-1 with TRBJ1-2; 8 bases match TRBD1. Germline loops: CDR1 SQVTM, CDR2 ANQGSEA. CDR3 length: 13 residues. Germline trimming cut 4 bases from V and 4 bases from J; bases unmatched to any gene: 5. Here the CDR3 reads CSVAPGGFYGYTF. CDR3 DNA: TGCAGCGTTGCCCCAGGGGGCTTCTATGGCTACACCTTC.

This clone occurred once. The DNA of the CDR3 is TGTGCCAGCAGCTCAGGACTAGCGGGAATCACAGATACGCAGTATTTT. Its protein product is CASSSGLAGITDTQYF. This chain connects TRBV7-9 to TRBJ2-3; TRBD2 matches at 12 bases. Trimming cost V 4 bases and J 2 bases; bases outside gene matches: 4. The CDR3 spans 16 residues. Germline loops: CDR1 SEHNR, CDR2 FQNEAQ (reference sequence).

The chain is built from TRBV19 and TRBJ2-1; TRBD2 might be the D (5 bases). From germline, CDR1 is LNHDA and CDR2 SQIVND (reference sequence). V was clipped by 3 bases and J by 3 bases, with 12 bases between them. The length of the CDR3 is 15 residues. CDR3 nucleotides: TGTGCCAGTAGTATCTCCCCGGGGAGCTACAATGAGCAGTTCTTC. This sequence encodes CASSISPGSYNEQFF.

This rearrangement joins TRBV5-6 to TRBJ2-2; a weak D match, TRBD1 (6 bases). V was cut by 4 bases and J by 2 bases, with 24 bases left in between. Germline V gene data show CDR1 as SGHDT and CDR2 as YYEEEE. The CDR3 runs to 19 residues. The CDR3 here is CASSPLLGAIGGNTGELFF. DNA for the CDR3: TGTGCCAGCAGCCCCTTGTTGGGGGCGATAGGTGGTAACACCGGGGAGCTGTTTTTT.

The V call is TRBV27, the J call TRBJ2-7; D possibly corresponds to TRBD2 (6 bases). This CDR3 contains 12 residues. The germline V gene has CDR1 MNHEY and CDR2 SMNVEV (reference sequence). The germline V and J ends were trimmed by 8 bases and 2 bases, with 10 bases remaining between them. The CDR3 reads CASGRSTYEQYV. The CDR3 DNA reads TGTGCCAGCGGGAGGTCAACCTACGAGCAGTACGTC.